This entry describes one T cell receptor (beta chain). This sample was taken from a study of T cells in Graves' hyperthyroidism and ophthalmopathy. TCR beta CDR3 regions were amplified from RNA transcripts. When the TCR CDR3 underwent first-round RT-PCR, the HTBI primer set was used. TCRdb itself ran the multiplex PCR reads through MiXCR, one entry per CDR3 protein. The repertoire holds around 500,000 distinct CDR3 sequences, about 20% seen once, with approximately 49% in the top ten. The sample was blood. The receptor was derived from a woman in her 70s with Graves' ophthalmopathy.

CDR3 loop: CASSQDRGNTGELFF. The CDR3 DNA is TGCGCCAGCAGCCAGGACAGGGGGAACACCGGGGAGCTGTTTTTT. The chain uses TRBV4-3 and TRBJ2-2; 9 bases fit TRBD1. With 3 bases clipped from V and 1 base from J, the junction kept 0 bases outside the gene matches. The CDR3 covers 15 residues. From germline, CDR1 is LGHNA and CDR2 YSLEER.